The rows below give T cell receptor beta chains drawn from one sample of a study of siplizumab effects on memory and regulatory T cells. This table comes from immunoSEQ multiplex PCR, and its TCRdb copy is limited to in-frame clones, with some not included. The table records over 60,000 clones, under 95% of them present only once. The sequenced sample was CD8+ T cells sorted from blood. These receptors originate from a human donor in good health. The CDR3 runs from the conserved cysteine through the conserved F or W. Some rows mark clone size as missing; the rest say once, few, many or name a class of expanded clone.

TRBV13,-,CASSSADNFHNSPLHF
TRBV12-5,-,CASGLVGVRDYEQYF
TRBV27,-,CAITADNLNTQYF
TRBV7-6,-,CASSLGRGQSNEQFF
TRBV30,few,CAWSPGTASNYGYTF
TRBV29-1,-,CSVTEISGNTIYF
TRBV13,-,CASSYSAGTAYGYTF
TRBV19,-,CASSIDLATVSYNEQFF
TRBV5-1,-,CASSFTNSGSSYEQYF
TRBV6-6,-,CASSWAPPGNTIYF